The 21 T cell receptor beta chains below were found in one sample sequenced in a study of molecular identifiers for immune sequencing clone quantification. Via MiXCR, TCRdb re-called the PCR reads, giving one row per CDR3 protein. The sample lists tens of thousands of distinct CDR3 sequences; 15% to 20% were seen once. The sequenced sample was naive CD8+ T cells from blood, with Jurkat cell RNA spiked in. Subset indicated: FACS-sorted CD8+CD4-CCR7+CD45RA+ naive T cells. These receptors originate from a human donor in good health. Some libraries in this study had Jurkat cell RNA spiked in.

This clonotype was seen once. The chain is built from TRBV13 and TRBJ1-1; D uncertain. From germline, CDR1 is PRHDT and CDR2 FYEKMQ (reference sequence). Trimming removed 1 base at V and 7 bases at J, with 4 bases between. CDR3 length equals 11 residues. DNA for the CDR3: TGTGCCAGCAGCTTAGATGATGAAGCTTTCTTT. Residues: CASSLDDEAFF. The full variable domain, completed using reference TRBV13 and TRBJ1-1, is AAGVIQSPRHLIKEKRETATLKCYPIPRHDTVYWYQQGPGQDPQFLISFYEKMQSDKGSIPDRFSAQQFSDYHSELNMSSLELGDSALYFCASSLDDEAFFGQGTRLTVV.

Points on this clonotype: An end of the junction does not agree with germline; a read error may underlie this. The gene calls are TRBV20-1 and TRBJ2-1, with D tentatively TRBD2 (6 bases). CDR1 and CDR2 from the germline V gene are DFQATT and SNEGSKA (reference sequence). The CDR3 is 13 amino acids. As DNA, the CDR3 is TGCAGTGCTAGCGCGGGAAACTACAATGAGCGGTTCTTC. Protein: CSASAGNYNERFF.

With respect to this clonotype: A single base separates this from a much larger clone, so it may be a read error. V usage is TRBV28 and J usage is TRBJ1-1; D is uncertain. Germline CDR1 is MDHEN and CDR2 is SYDVKM. This CDR3 is built from 13 residues. The CDR3 here is CASSFTANTEASF. DNA for the CDR3: TGTGCCAGCAGTTTCACAGCGAACACTGAAGCTTCCTTT.

This clonotype was seen repeatedly, ten times or more. The V call is TRBV6-2 or TRBV6-3, the J call TRBJ2-5, with TRBD1 as a possible D gene (5 bases). The CDR3 totals 13 residues. Germline V gives CDR1 MNHEY, CDR2 SVGEGT. V was pared by 7 bases and J by 5 bases, with 14 bases between. The CDR3 region is CASKGYLWETQYF. DNA of the CDR3: TGTGCCAGCAAGGGGTACCTCTGGGAGACCCAGTACTTC.

This clonotype came up many times. The rearrangement links TRBV7-2 to TRBJ2-7; D perhaps matches TRBD2 (6 bases). The CDR3 sequence is 18 residues long. V was pared by 2 bases and J by 7 bases, with 27 bases between. The germline CDR1 and CDR2 sequences are SGHTA and FQGNSA. The CDR3 here is CASSLHLGVELPGGEQYF. CDR3 in DNA: TGTGCCAGCAGCTTACATTTGGGAGTCGAACTGCCCGGGGGTGAGCAGTACTTC.

In this sample, this clonotype turned up many times. The chain has TRBV20-1 and TRBJ2-5; D is unresolved. CDR1 and CDR2 (germline): DFQATT, SNEGSKA (reference sequence). The CDR3 is 11 residues long. The V and J ends lost 2 bases and 3 bases respectively, with 4 bases between them. The CDR3 DNA reads as TGCAGTGCTAGAATGGAAGAGACCCAGTACTTC. Translating it yields CSARMEETQYF.

This clonotype was seen at least ten times. The genes are TRBV3-1 and TRBJ2-3; no clear D. V was trimmed by 1 base and J by 0 bases, leaving 11 bases between them. The CDR3 runs 16 residues. Germline CDR1 reads LGHDT; CDR2 reads YNNKEL (reference sequence). CDR3: CASSQGSVYSTDTQYF. CDR3 in DNA: TGTGCCAGCAGCCAAGGGAGCGTTTATAGCACAGATACGCAGTATTTT.

The chain is built from TRBV7-9 and TRBJ1-2; the D gene is possibly TRBD1 (6 bases). The V end was cut by 1 base, the J end by 4 bases, with 13 bases between. This CDR3 has 15 residues. Germline loops: CDR1 SEHNR, CDR2 FQNEAQ (reference sequence). Here the CDR3 DNA reads TGTGCCAGCAGCTTAGTGGGGGCAGAAATCTATGGCTACACCTTC. It is translated as CASSLVGAEIYGYTF.

This clonotype has at least ten counts. V usage is TRBV20-1 and J usage is TRBJ2-7; a possible D gene is TRBD2 (6 bases). The V gene lost 0 bases and the J gene lost 2 bases, with 14 bases spanning the gap. Germline CDR1 and CDR2: DFQATT and SNEGSKA (reference sequence). This CDR3 is 15 amino acids long. CDR3 sequence (DNA): TGCAGTGCTAGAGATTTCGGGGAGGACCCCTACGAGCAGTACTTC. It yields the protein CSARDFGEDPYEQYF.

Concerning this clonotype: This may arise from a read error, as a much more abundant clone is one base away. This CDR3 fails to terminate in the conserved phenylalanine or tryptophan, so it likely reflects a read error. This sequence joins TRBV9 and TRBJ1-2; the D is unclear. Germline CDR1 reads SGDLS; CDR2 reads YYNGEE. The CDR3 covers 16 residues. Trimming cost V 4 bases and J 0 bases, with 16 bases left between them. The CDR3 spells CASSPGARVPNYGYTL. In DNA form, the CDR3 reads TGTGCCAGCAGCCCAGGTGCGCGAGTACCTAACTATGGCTACACCCTC.

This clonotype was seen more than once but under ten times. V and J are TRBV27 and TRBJ2-3; either TRBD1 or TRBD2 may fit D (5 bases each). V dropped 1 base and J dropped 6 bases, with 11 bases sitting between them. The CDR3 is made up of 14 amino acids. Germline CDR1 MNHEY, CDR2 SMNVEV (reference sequence). The CDR3 DNA reads as TGTGCCAGCAGTTTATTAGGTGGGGGTGATACGCAGTATTTT. As protein: CASSLLGGGDTQYF.

In its sample, this clonotype was seen many times. The chain has TRBV20-1 and TRBJ2-7; 9 bases are a match to TRBD2. CDR3 size: 15 residues. V lost 3 bases, J lost 4 bases, and 10 bases stayed unmatched. The germline V gene has CDR1 DFQATT and CDR2 SNEGSKA (reference sequence). CDR3 amino acids: CSARDIAGVVYEQYF. The CDR3 DNA reads TGCAGTGCTAGGGATATAGCGGGAGTGGTTTACGAGCAGTACTTC.

This clonotype was observed a single time. A much larger clone differs from this one at a single base, so this may be a read error. J is TRBJ1-1 and V is TRBV12-5, with D perhaps matching TRBD1 (5 bases). V was trimmed by 7 bases and J by 6 bases, leaving 15 bases between them. The CDR3 is 13 residues long. The V gene's germline CDR1 is LGHNT and CDR2 FRNRAP. CDR3 nucleotide sequence: TGTGCTAGTGTGGTAGGGACCAACGCTGAAGCTTTCTTT. This sequence encodes CASVVGTNAEAFF.

This clonotype appeared many times. The rearrangement links TRBV25-1 to TRBJ1-1, with TRBD1 as a possible D gene (6 bases). Germline CDR1 reads MGHDK; CDR2 reads SYGVNS. The CDR3 has 14 amino acids. Trimming shortened V by 1 base and J by 6 bases, and 12 bases separated the two germline ends. In nucleotides, the CDR3 is TGTGCCAGCAGTGAATTAAGGGAGGGGGCTGAAGCTTTCTTT. It is translated as CASSELREGAEAFF.

This clonotype occurred many times. The V gene is TRBV11-2, the J gene TRBJ2-7; maybe TRBD2 (6 bases). The germline V gene has CDR1 SGHAT and CDR2 FQNNGV. The CDR3 extends over 13 amino acids. Trimming cost V 2 bases and J 5 bases, with 10 bases left between them. The CDR3, as DNA: TGTGCCAGCAGCTTACGTTCGGGGGACGAGCAGTACTTC. This codes for CASSLRSGDEQYF.

This clonotype was found many times. The CDR3 bases are TGTGCCAGCAGCTTAACGGGCGTGGGCCAGGAGGACACCGGGGAGCTGTTTTTT. This gives the protein CASSLTGVGQEDTGELFF. The chain links TRBV7-3 to TRBJ2-2; D is possibly TRBD2 (5 bases). CDR3 length: 18 amino acids. The germline V gene encodes CDR1 SGHTA and CDR2 FQGTGA. Trimming removed 0 bases from V and 3 bases from J, with 17 bases in between.

The chain uses TRBV11-2 and TRBJ2-1; 10 nucleotides align to TRBD2. Germline V gene data show CDR1 as SGHAT and CDR2 as FQNNGV. This CDR3 is built from 15 residues. V lost 5 bases, J lost 3 bases, and 4 bases stayed unmatched. This CDR3 reads CASSASGSNYNEQFF. DNA of the CDR3: TGTGCCAGCAGCGCTAGCGGGAGTAACTACAATGAGCAGTTCTTC.

This clonotype was seen many times. The genes are TRBV19 and TRBJ1-2; TRBD1 agrees at 9 bases. CDR1 LNHDA and CDR2 SQIVND come from the germline V gene (reference sequence). The J segment lost 4 bases and the V segment lost 5 bases, leaving 2 bases of the junction unmatched. The CDR3 sequence is 13 residues long. The CDR3 nucleotides read TGTGCCAGTAGTCCACAGGGGGCCTATGGCTACACCTTC. Its protein product is CASSPQGAYGYTF. Based on the CDR3 plus reference TRBV19 and TRBJ1-2, the full variable domain is DGGITQSPKYLFRKEGQNVTLSCEQNLNHDAMYWYRQDPGQGLRLIYYSQIVNDFQKGDIAEGYSVSREKKESFPLTVTSAQKNPTAFYLCASSPQGAYGYTFGSGTRLTVV.

This clonotype was seen at least ten times. In nucleotides, the CDR3 is TGTGCCAGCAGTTCTCCCCGGGAGGAAACATATAGCAATCAGCCCCAGCATTTT. It yields the protein CASSSPREETYSNQPQHF. The chain is built from TRBV28 and TRBJ1-5; D not certain. The CDR3 spans 18 residues. Trimming cost V 4 bases and J 0 bases, with 19 bases left between them. CDR1 MDHEN and CDR2 SYDVKM come from the germline V gene. Full variable domain (remainder filled in from reference TRBV28 and TRBJ1-5): DVKVTQSSRYLVKRTGEKVFLECVQDMDHENMFWYRQDPGLGLRLIYFSYDVKMKEKGDIPEGYSVSREKKERFSLILESASTNQTSMYLCASSSPREETYSNQPQHFGDGTRLSIL.

This clonotype has at least ten counts. This chain joins TRBV15 and TRBJ2-3; 11 nucleotides line up with TRBD2. Germline V gene data show CDR1 as LNHNV and CDR2 as YYDKDF (reference sequence). The CDR3 has 21 amino acids. J was trimmed by 0 bases and V by 0 bases; bases with no gene match: 14. CDR3 region: CATSREPLWLAGGSSTDTQYF. DNA for the CDR3: TGTGCCACCAGCAGAGAACCCCTCTGGCTAGCGGGGGGTTCTAGCACAGATACGCAGTATTTT.

This clonotype was seen a handful of times. The CDR3 nucleotides are TGCAGTGCTGGAGCTTACGACAGGGGCGAGCAGTACTTC. Residues: CSAGAYDRGEQYF. The rearrangement uses TRBV20-1 and TRBJ2-7, with 8 bases matching TRBD1. Germline V CDR1 and CDR2: DFQATT, SNEGSKA (reference sequence). V was clipped by 5 bases and J by 6 bases; unmatched bases: 9. The CDR3 has 13 amino acids.